This TCR beta chain was identified during a study of CD8+ T cells in alopecia areata. The study, taken as a whole, reports: Sharing of TCRs across patients appeared less clear than in mice, possibly for HLA-related reasons.

V shed 6 bases, J shed 2 bases, and the junction held 10 bases outside the gene matches. The CDR3 has 15 residues. Germline-derived CDR1 and CDR2 are SGHDT and YYEEEE. As the sequencing template, cDNA was produced by extracting RNA and reverse transcribing it. Method: immunoSEQ multiplex PCR; TCRdb's copy keeps in-frame clones and lacks some. The sample lists 120,000 to 150,000 clones, more than 45% occurring once. This clone was observed a handful of times. Its antigen remains unknown. The chain combines TRBV5-6 with TRBJ2-7; 8 positions agree with TRBD2. Material for sequencing was CD4+ T cells sorted from blood. This TCR was recovered from a human donor with alopecia areata. The CDR3 reads CASNRGGLATYEQYF. The CDR3 DNA is TGTGCCAGCAATCGGGGCGGACTAGCCACCTACGAGCAGTACTTC.